This T cell receptor beta chain was identified in a study of cytomegalovirus exposure and HLA in healthy donors. Researchers ran the PCR with 60 Vbeta and 13 Jbeta primers. Only in-frame clones appear in the TCRdb table, and some are missing; sequencing was by immunoSEQ multiplex PCR. The table lists some 150,000 clones, 60% to 80% of them singletons. Findings and caveats of the study: Later, TCR association rates were found to vary by HLA locus, highest for DRB1 and lowest for HLA-C.

On this clone itself: The target antigen is unknown.

The V gene's germline CDR1 is MNHNY and CDR2 SVGAGI (reference sequence). The V gene lost 2 bases and the J gene lost 2 bases, with 9 bases spanning the gap. The CDR3 runs to 14 residues. This sequence was found in a woman in her thirties in good health and CMV-seronegative. The chain uses TRBV6-6 and TRBJ1-2, with D possibly being TRBD1 (6 bases). The sequencing sample was made of PBMCs. CDR3 sequence reads: CASSYQGQNYGYTF. Written as DNA, the CDR3 is TGTGCCAGCAGTTACCAGGGACAAAACTATGGCTACACCTTC.